This TCR beta chain was identified in a study of cytomegalovirus exposure and HLA in healthy donors. For the study at large: An early data release held approximately 80 million unique TCRs from HLA-typed donors.

PCR used 60 Vbeta primers and 13 Jbeta primers. Using immunoSEQ multiplex PCR, the repertoire was profiled, and TCRdb retains in-frame clones only, with some absent. The repertoire has about 120,000 clones, around 10% of them found once; the top ten carry 2.5% to 3.5%. Losses at the gene ends were 4 bases for V and 7 bases for J; bases not matched to a gene: 4. The germline V gene has CDR1 MNHNY and CDR2 SVGAGI (reference sequence). The CDR3 spans 14 residues. V gene TRBV6-6 combines with J gene TRBJ1-2; 12 bases fit TRBD1. Material: PBMCs. The clonotype originates from a man aged 25 to 40 in good health and CMV-seronegative. CDR3 residues: CASSLGQGASGYTF. Here the CDR3 DNA reads TGTGCCAGCAGTTTGGGACAGGGGGCCTCTGGCTACACCTTC.